This TCR beta chain was recovered during a study of cytomegalovirus exposure and HLA in healthy donors. At the level of the study: Among about 179 million T cells, an earlier analysis found about 110 million unique TCR beta sequences.

Primers included in the PCR were 60 Vbeta and 13 Jbeta primers. Study processing details: Later work found 65 million to 85 million unique TCR beta chains, with roughly 11 million shared. Sequencing used immunoSEQ multiplex PCR; TCRdb keeps in-frame clones, though not all of them. That table gives V, J and clone size, and the DNA gave D and trimming. The sample carries about 120,000 clones, roughly 70% recorded once. This clone has only a few counts. The antigen is not known. The CDR3 consists of 14 residues. The germline CDR1 and CDR2 sequences are SEHNR and FQNEAQ (reference sequence). The junction had 3 bases not matched to a gene; V was cut back by 4 bases and J by 2 bases. Regarding the study as a whole: Later work found that TCR association rates differed between HLA loci; DRB1 had the most and HLA-C the fewest.

Sequenced input: PBMCs. The rearrangement uses TRBV7-9 and TRBJ2-7; 9 bases match TRBD1. This clonotype was obtained from a woman between 40 and 50 years old in good health and CMV-seropositive. This CDR3 is CASSSGQGTYEQYF. Written as DNA, the CDR3 is TGTGCCAGCAGCTCGGGACAGGGTACCTACGAGCAGTACTTC.